The 2 T cell receptor beta chains below come from one sample, sequenced in a study of PD-L1 blockade in urothelial cancer. Clones were sequenced by immunoSEQ multiplex PCR, and TCRdb holds only the in-frame ones, with some missing. The sample lists about 81,000 clones; about 85% were seen once. Time point noted: pretreatment peripheral blood. The sample in question was PBMCs, obtained around atezolizumab (anti-PD-L1) treatment. These receptors were collected from a man aged 35 to 55 with urothelial cancer.

The V call is TRBV27, the J call TRBJ2-5, with 10 positions matching TRBD2. This CDR3 has 13 residues. Germline values: CDR1 MNHEY, CDR2 SMNVEV (reference sequence). The V gene end was trimmed by 4 bases and the J gene end by 7 bases; junction bases not matched to a gene: 3. This chain's CDR3 is CASSSSGRGTQYF. The CDR3, as DNA: TGTGCCAGCAGTTCTAGCGGGAGAGGGACCCAGTACTTC.

The gene calls are TRBV18 and TRBJ1-2, with D unresolved. Trimming removed 0 bases at V and 3 bases at J, with 14 bases between. CDR3 length: 16 amino acids. The V gene's germline CDR1 is KGHSH and CDR2 LQKENI. The CDR3 DNA reads TGTGCCAGCTCACCACCGGTATCAGTAATTCACTATGGCTACACCTTC. Amino acids: CASSPPVSVIHYGYTF.